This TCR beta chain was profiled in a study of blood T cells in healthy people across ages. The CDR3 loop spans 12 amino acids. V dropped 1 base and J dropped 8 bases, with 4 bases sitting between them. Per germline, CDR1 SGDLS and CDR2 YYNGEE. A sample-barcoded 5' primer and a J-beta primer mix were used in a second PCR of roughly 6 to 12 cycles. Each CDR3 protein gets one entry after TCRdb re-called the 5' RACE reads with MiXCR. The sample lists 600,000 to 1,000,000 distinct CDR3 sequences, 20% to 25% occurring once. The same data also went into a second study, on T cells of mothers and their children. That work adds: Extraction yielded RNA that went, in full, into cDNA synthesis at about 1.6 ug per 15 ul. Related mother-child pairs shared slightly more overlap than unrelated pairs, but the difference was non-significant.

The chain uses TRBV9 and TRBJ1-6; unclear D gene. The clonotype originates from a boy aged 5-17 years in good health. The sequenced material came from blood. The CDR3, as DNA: TGTGCCAGCAGCGTACGGGATTCACCCCTCCACTTT. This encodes CASSVRDSPLHF.